This TCR beta chain was captured in a study of control samples from healthy donors and cancer patients. Germline assignment: CDR1 LNHDA and CDR2 SQIVND (reference sequence). The CDR3 extends over 15 amino acids. V lost 3 bases and J lost 2, with 11 bases in between. Generated by immunoSEQ multiplex PCR, the TCRdb table keeps only in-frame clones and is missing some. Of some 96,000 clones in the sample, about 88% are singletons; the top ten hold over 15%. This clone has just a few counts. This chain connects TRBV19 to TRBJ1-5, with no clear D. The sample was blood. The TCR was taken from a woman aged 45-59 years in good health. The DNA for the CDR3 is TGTGCCAGTAGTATGAGAGAAGGCGGCAATCAGCCCCAGCATTTT. Translating gives CASSMREGGNQPQHF. Complete variable domain (other parts from reference TRBV19 and TRBJ1-5): DGGITQSPKYLFRKEGQNVTLSCEQNLNHDAMYWYRQDPGQGLRLIYYSQIVNDFQKGDIAEGYSVSREKKESFPLTVTSAQKNPTAFYLCASSMREGGNQPQHFGDGTRLSIL.